Described below is a single T cell receptor (beta chain) sequence and its context. The protocol was immunoSEQ multiplex PCR, while the TCRdb copy is restricted to in-frame clones and leaves out a portion. The sample carries some 14,000 clones, approximately 80% recorded once. Time point of the sample: recipient sample about 28 days before transplant, after cytoreduction. Recipients were bled about 28 days pretransplant and at posttransplant days 30, 100, 180. The data stem from a study of T cell clonotyping in hematopoietic cell transplantation. Germline V gives CDR1 SGHNT, CDR2 YYREEE (reference sequence). This CDR3 contains 14 residues. V lost 2 bases and J lost 4, with 12 bases in between.

The source material was peripheral blood mononuclear cells, sampled before stem cell transplant. J is TRBJ1-2 and V is TRBV5-4; D unclear. The TCR comes from a man aged 55 to 70 with acute myeloid leukemia. Some clones in this sample may be carry-over from other donors' samples. CDR3 coding DNA: TGTGCCAGCAGCTTAGTATCGGCAACCTATGGCTACACCTTC. Amino acids: CASSLVSATYGYTF.